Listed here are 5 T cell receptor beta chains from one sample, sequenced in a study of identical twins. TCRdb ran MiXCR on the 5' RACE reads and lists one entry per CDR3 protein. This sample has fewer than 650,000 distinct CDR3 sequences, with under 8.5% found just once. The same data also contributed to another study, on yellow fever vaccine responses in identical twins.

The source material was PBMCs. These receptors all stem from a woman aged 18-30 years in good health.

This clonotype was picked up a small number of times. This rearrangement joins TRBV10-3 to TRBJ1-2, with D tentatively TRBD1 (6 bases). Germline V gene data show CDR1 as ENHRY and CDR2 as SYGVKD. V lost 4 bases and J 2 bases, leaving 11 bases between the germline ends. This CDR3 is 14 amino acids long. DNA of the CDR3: TGTGCCATCAGTGGGGCAGGGGCCAACTATGGCTACACCTTC. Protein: CAISGAGANYGYTF.

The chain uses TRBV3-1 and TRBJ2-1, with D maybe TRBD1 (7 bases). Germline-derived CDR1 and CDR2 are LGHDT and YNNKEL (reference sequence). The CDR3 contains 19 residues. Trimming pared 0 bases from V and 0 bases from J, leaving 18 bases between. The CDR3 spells CASSQERQGGPGSYNEQFF. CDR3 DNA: TGTGCCAGCAGCCAAGAGAGGCAGGGGGGCCCAGGCTCCTACAATGAGCAGTTCTTC.

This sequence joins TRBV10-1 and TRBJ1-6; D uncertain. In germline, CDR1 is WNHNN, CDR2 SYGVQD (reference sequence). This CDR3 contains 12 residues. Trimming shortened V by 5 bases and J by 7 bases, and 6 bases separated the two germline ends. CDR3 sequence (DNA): TGCGCCAGCAGTCCAGCGAATTCACCCCTCCACTTT. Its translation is CASSPANSPLHF.

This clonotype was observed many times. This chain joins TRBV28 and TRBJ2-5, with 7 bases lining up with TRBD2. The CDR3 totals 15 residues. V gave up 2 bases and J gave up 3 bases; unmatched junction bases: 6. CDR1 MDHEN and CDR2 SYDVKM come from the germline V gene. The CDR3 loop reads CASSLELAKKETQYF. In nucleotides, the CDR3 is TGTGCCAGCAGTTTAGAACTAGCGAAAAAAGAGACCCAGTACTTC. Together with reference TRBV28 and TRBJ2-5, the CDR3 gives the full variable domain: DVKVTQSSRYLVKRTGEKVFLECVQDMDHENMFWYRQDPGLGLRLIYFSYDVKMKEKGDIPEGYSVSREKKERFSLILESASTNQTSMYLCASSLELAKKETQYFGPGTRLLVL.

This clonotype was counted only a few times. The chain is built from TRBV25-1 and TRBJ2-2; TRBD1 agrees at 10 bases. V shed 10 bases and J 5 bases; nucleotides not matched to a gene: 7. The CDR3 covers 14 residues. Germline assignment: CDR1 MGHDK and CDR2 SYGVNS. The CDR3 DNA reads TGTGCCACTCTGCCGGGACAGGGGACCGGGGAGCTGTTTTTT. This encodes CATLPGQGTGELFF.